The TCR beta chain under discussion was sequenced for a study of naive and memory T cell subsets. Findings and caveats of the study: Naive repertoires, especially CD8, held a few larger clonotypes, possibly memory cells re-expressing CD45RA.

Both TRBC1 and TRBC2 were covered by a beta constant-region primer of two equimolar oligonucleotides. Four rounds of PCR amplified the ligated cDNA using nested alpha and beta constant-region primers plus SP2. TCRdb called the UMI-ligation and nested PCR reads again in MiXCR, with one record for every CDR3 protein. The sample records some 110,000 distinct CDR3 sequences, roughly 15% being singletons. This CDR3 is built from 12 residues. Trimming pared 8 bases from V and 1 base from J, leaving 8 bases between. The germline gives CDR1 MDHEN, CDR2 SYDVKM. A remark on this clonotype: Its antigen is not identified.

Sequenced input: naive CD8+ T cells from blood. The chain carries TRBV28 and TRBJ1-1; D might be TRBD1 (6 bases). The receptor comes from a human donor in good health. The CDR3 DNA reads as TGTGCCAGCGGACAGCCGAACACTGAAGCTTTCTTT. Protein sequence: CASGQPNTEAFF.